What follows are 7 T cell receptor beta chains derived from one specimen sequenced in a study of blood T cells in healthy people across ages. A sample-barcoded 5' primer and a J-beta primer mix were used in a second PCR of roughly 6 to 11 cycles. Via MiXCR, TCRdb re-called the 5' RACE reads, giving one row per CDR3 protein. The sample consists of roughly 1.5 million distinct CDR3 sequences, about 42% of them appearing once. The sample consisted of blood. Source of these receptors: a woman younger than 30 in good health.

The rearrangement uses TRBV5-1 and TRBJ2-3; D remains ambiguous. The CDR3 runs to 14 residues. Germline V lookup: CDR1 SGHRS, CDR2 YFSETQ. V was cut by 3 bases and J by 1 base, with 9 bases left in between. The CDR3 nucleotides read TGCGCCAGCAGCTGGCGCGCAGGCACAGATACGCAGTATTTT. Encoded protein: CASSWRAGTDTQYF.

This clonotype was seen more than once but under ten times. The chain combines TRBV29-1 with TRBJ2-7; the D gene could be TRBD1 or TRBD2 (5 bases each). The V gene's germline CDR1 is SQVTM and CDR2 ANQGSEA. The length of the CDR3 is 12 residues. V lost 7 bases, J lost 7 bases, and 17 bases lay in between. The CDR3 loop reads CSAGQDYNEQYF. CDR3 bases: TGCAGCGCCGGACAAGACTACAATGAGCAGTACTTC.

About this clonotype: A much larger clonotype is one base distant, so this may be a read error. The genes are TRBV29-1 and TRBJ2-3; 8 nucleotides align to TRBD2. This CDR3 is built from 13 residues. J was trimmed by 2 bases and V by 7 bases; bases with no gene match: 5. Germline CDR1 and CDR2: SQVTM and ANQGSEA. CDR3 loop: CSAQLAVTDTQYF. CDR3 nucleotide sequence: TGCAGCGCTCAACTAGCGGTCACAGATACGCAGTATTTT.

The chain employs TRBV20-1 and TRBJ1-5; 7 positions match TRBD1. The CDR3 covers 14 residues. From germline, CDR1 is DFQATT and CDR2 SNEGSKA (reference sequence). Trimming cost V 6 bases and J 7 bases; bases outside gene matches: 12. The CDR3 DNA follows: TGCAGTGCCGACGTTCCAGGGGGGAGACAGCCCCAGCATTTT. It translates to CSADVPGGRQPQHF.

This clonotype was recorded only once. In DNA, the CDR3 is TGTGCCAGCAGCTTGGTGGGGACCGGGAGTCTGGATGAGCAGTTCTTC. It yields the protein CASSLVGTGSLDEQFF. The genes are TRBV5-6 and TRBJ2-1; a possible D gene is TRBD2 (6 bases). Trimming left V 0 bases short and J 8 bases short, with 18 bases between. Germline V gene sequence: CDR1 SGHDT, CDR2 YYEEEE. The CDR3 spans 16 residues.

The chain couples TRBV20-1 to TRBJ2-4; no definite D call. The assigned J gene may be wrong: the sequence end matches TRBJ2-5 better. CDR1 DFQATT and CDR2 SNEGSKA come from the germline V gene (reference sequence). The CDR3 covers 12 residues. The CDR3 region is CSARVDWETQYF. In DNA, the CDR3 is TGCAGTGCTAGAGTTGATTGGGAGACCCAGTACTTC.

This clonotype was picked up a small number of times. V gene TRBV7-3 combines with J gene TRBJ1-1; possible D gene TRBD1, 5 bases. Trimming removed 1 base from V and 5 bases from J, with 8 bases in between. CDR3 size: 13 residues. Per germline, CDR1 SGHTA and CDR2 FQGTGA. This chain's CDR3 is CASSLMSGTEAFF. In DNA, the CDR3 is TGTGCCAGCAGCTTAATGTCAGGGACTGAAGCTTTCTTT.